These T cell receptor beta chains were read from a single sample in a study of cytomegalovirus exposure and HLA in healthy donors. This table comes from immunoSEQ multiplex PCR, and its TCRdb copy is limited to in-frame clones, with some not included. Counted here are 100,000 to 150,000 clones, around nine tenths occurring once; the ten biggest clones make up 1.4% to 1.5%. What was sequenced was PBMCs. The receptors were sampled from a man aged 25 to 40 in good health and CMV-seronegative. Each CDR3 is given with its conserved first and last residue. The D gene is left open where the match is weak. Size values are once, few and many counts, or a class for expanded clones, and some rows have none.

abundance	len	v_gene	d_gene	j_gene	CDR3aa	CDR3nt
NA	15	TRBV11-2	TRBD2	TRBJ2-3	CASSPGTIPDNTQYF	TGTGCCAGCAGCCCTGGGACTATCCCCGACAATACGCAGTATTTT
NA	12	TRBV6-5	NA	TRBJ2-5	CASRPTEETQYF	TGTGCCAGCAGGCCGACAGAAGAGACCCAGTACTTC
NA	12	TRBV23-1	NA	TRBJ2-3	CVRWGDRVPQYF	TGCGTCCGATGGGGGGACCGGGTCCCGCAGTATTTT
medium-sized	15	TRBV6-1	TRBD2	TRBJ2-2	CASSAASGSSGELFF	TGTGCCAGCAGCGCGGCGAGCGGGAGTAGCGGGGAGCTGTTTTTT
NA	17	TRBV12-5	TRBD1	TRBJ1-5	CASGLRPGQEYNQPQHF	TGTGCTAGTGGCCTGCGACCGGGACAGGAATACAATCAGCCCCAGCATTTT
NA	12	TRBV6-5	NA	TRBJ2-5	CASSRNGETQYF	TGTGCCAGCAGTAGAAACGGAGAGACCCAGTACTTC
NA	15	TRBV15	TRBD1	TRBJ1-5	CATRKDRGPNQPQHF	TGTGCCACCAGAAAAGACAGGGGCCCTAATCAGCCCCAGCATTTT
NA	15	TRBV4-3	NA	TRBJ1-5	CASSQDYQGNQPQHF	TGCGCCAGCAGCCAAGACTATCAGGGAAATCAGCCCCAGCATTTT
once	15	TRBV18	NA	TRBJ2-7	CASSPPSPLEYEQYF	TGTGCCAGCTCACCACCGTCGCCGCTGGAGTACGAGCAGTACTTC
NA	14	TRBV7-2	TRBD2	TRBJ2-5	CASSLAGAQETQYF	TGTGCCAGCAGCTTGGCGGGAGCGCAAGAGACCCAGTACTTC
NA	16	TRBV5-6	NA	TRBJ2-1	CASSAVGGPSYNEQFF	TGTGCCAGCAGCGCCGTGGGGGGACCCTCCTACAATGAGCAGTTCTTC
NA	15	TRBV5-1	TRBD1	TRBJ1-3	CASSFGGQSGNTIYF	TGCGCCAGCAGCTTTGGGGGACAGTCTGGAAACACCATATATTTT
NA	14	TRBV10-1	NA	TRBJ2-1	CASSWGQGSNEQFF	TGCGCCAGCAGCTGGGGGCAGGGTTCGAATGAGCAGTTCTTC
NA	15	TRBV5-8	NA	TRBJ2-1	CASSLVLTANNEQFF	TGTGCCAGCAGCTTGGTGCTCACAGCCAACAATGAGCAGTTCTTC
NA	12	TRBV30	NA	TRBJ1-2	CAWSGSGYGYTF	TGTGCCTGGAGTGGTTCAGGGTATGGCTACACCTTC
NA	13	TRBV10-2	NA	TRBJ1-5	CASSDYVNQPQHF	TGCGCCAGCAGTGACTATGTGAATCAGCCCCAGCATTTT
NA	22	TRBV21-1	NA	TRBJ2-3	CASSACQLDQRGIAGVSDTQYF	TGTGCCAGCAGCGCTTGTCAGTTGGATCAAAGGGGCATAGCGGGAGTTTCAGATACGCAGTATTTT
NA	14	TRBV7-9	NA	TRBJ2-2	CASSFSRSDGELFF	TGTGCCAGCAGCTTTTCACGGAGTGACGGGGAGCTGTTTTTT
few	18	TRBV2	TRBD2	TRBJ2-1	CASSGEAIGTSGRDEQFF	TGTGCCAGCAGCGGGGAGGCGATTGGGACTAGCGGGAGGGATGAGCAGTTCTTC
few	14	TRBV27	TRBD2	TRBJ2-7	CASRRAGTSDEQYF	TGTGCCAGCAGACGAGCTGGGACTAGCGACGAGCAGTACTTC
NA	18	TRBV5-1	TRBD2	TRBJ2-3	CASSSQSLAGGILDTQYF	TGCGCCAGCAGCTCGCAGTCCCTAGCGGGAGGGATTTTGGATACGCAGTATTTT
NA	14	TRBV6-1	TRBD1	TRBJ1-2	CASRGTGRSYGYTF	TGTGCCAGCAGAGGGACAGGTCGGTCATATGGCTACACCTTC
NA	17	TRBV2	TRBD2	TRBJ2-1	CASSIRPTSGIYNEQFF	TGTGCCAGCAGTATCCGACCGACTAGCGGGATCTACAATGAGCAGTTCTTC
NA	21	TRBV7-3	TRBD2	TRBJ2-3	CASSQLPGLAGGAVGSDTQYF	TGTGCCAGCAGCCAATTGCCGGGACTAGCGGGAGGAGCGGTCGGGTCAGATACGCAGTATTTT
NA	13	TRBV29-1	NA	TRBJ1-5	CSVESSGGGPQHF	TGCAGCGTTGAAAGCTCCGGGGGGGGGCCCCAGCATTTT
once	17	TRBV7-9	TRBD2	TRBJ2-1	CASSHRGLADLNDEQFF	TGTGCCAGCAGCCACCGGGGACTAGCGGACTTAAATGATGAGCAGTTCTTC
once	13	TRBV11-3	TRBD2	TRBJ2-5	CASSLGGQETQYF	TGTGCCAGCAGCCTGGGGGGGCAAGAGACCCAGTACTTC
NA	15	TRBV7-9	TRBD1	TRBJ2-5	CASSLVSDRDETQYF	TGTGCCAGCAGCTTAGTCTCGGACAGGGACGAGACCCAGTACTTC
NA	14	TRBV11-2	NA	TRBJ2-7	CASSLAWSPYEQYF	TGTGCCAGCAGCTTAGCCTGGAGTCCCTACGAGCAGTACTTC
NA	14	TRBV5-1	NA	TRBJ2-1	CASFNPSSYNEQFF	TGCGCCAGCTTTAACCCGAGCTCCTACAATGAGCAGTTCTTC
once	16	TRBV9	TRBD1	TRBJ2-7	CASSENQKGQSYEQYF	TGTGCCAGCAGCGAGAATCAAAAGGGACAGAGCTACGAGCAGTACTTC
NA	15	TRBV5-1	TRBD2	TRBJ2-1	CASSRGGTSGLEQFF	TGCGCCAGCAGCAGAGGAGGGACTAGCGGTTTGGAGCAGTTCTTC
NA	15	TRBV5-1	TRBD1	TRBJ2-7	CASSRTGAASYEQYF	TGCGCCAGCAGCAGGACAGGGGCGGCATCCTACGAGCAGTACTTC
NA	14	TRBV21-1	NA	TRBJ2-1	CRTETGTSGKGWFF	TGTCGGACAGAAACCGGGACTAGCGGGAAAGGGTGGTTCTTC